This TCR beta chain was obtained from a study of CD8 T cells in Susac syndrome. This CDR3 comprises 16 residues. V gave up 5 bases and J gave up 5 bases; unmatched junction bases: 11. When the RNA was reverse transcribed, random hexamers were used with an input of roughly 0.45 to 1 ug. TCRdb ran MiXCR on the immunoSEQ multiplex PCR reads and lists one entry per CDR3 protein. There are around 130,000 distinct CDR3 sequences in the sample; roughly 89% occur only once, and around 0.24% lies in the top ten. What was sequenced was CD8+ T cells from PBMCs. This rearrangement joins TRBV12-3 or TRBV12-4 to TRBJ2-5, with TRBD2 matching 10 bases. This sequence originates from a human donor with multiple sclerosis. The CDR3 bases are TGTGCCAGCAGTCCTGAGCGGGAGGGCCTGGAGGAGACCCAGTACTTC. Protein: CASSPEREGLEETQYF.